This TCR beta chain originates from a study of OX40 agonist ivuxolimab in advanced cancers. With regard to this clone: Its antigen is currently unknown.

General study findings and limits: Expansion of clones was among the lowest in partial responders at 0.1-3.0 mg/kg.

J lost 8 bases, V lost 5 bases, and 4 bases had no gene match. Germline CDR1 SGDLS, CDR2 YYNGEE. CDR3 length: 13 amino acids. Data came from immunoSEQ multiplex PCR; TCRdb stores just in-frame clones and leaves some out. Of over 20,000 clones detected, 84% appear once; the ten largest clones hold about 30%. The receptor was isolated from an adult with an advanced solid tumor such as melanoma, head and neck, liver or kidney cancer. The material sequenced was CD4+ or CD8+ T cells sorted from blood, taken in a trial of the OX40 agonist ivuxolimab. The V gene is TRBV9, the J gene TRBJ2-1; 10 nucleotides match TRBD2. The CDR3 bases are TGTGCCAGCAGACTAGCGGGAACAGATGAGCAGTTCTTC. It encodes CASRLAGTDEQFF.